This section outlines one T cell receptor (beta chain) sequence together with its context. Source study methods: Using reference gene primer amplification, nucleated cell counts were estimated. Only in-frame clones appear in the TCRdb table, and some are missing; sequencing was by immunoSEQ multiplex PCR. That table is the source of V, J and clone size, and D and trimming were worked out from the DNA. The data hold 40,000 to 55,000 clones, with around 89% observed a single time. CDR1 MNHEY and CDR2 SMNVEV come from the germline V gene (reference sequence). The CDR3 runs to 14 residues. The trim removed 4 bases at V and 3 bases at J, leaving 6 bases unmatched. These data are taken from a study of blood T cell repertoires in COVID-19. At the level of the study: Samples taken during acute and convalescent COVID-19 were collected in the United States, Italy and Spain. T cells, B-cell-depleted T cells, or PBMCs supplied cDNA or gDNA.

The sample taken for sequencing was peripheral blood. The V gene is TRBV27, the J gene TRBJ2-7; 7 nucleotides line up with TRBD2. The TCR was taken from a human donor in a cohort sampled during active COVID-19. CDR3 in DNA: TGTGCCAGCAGTTCCCTGGGGGGGGGCTACGAGCAGTACTTC. Encoded protein: CASSSLGGGYEQYF.